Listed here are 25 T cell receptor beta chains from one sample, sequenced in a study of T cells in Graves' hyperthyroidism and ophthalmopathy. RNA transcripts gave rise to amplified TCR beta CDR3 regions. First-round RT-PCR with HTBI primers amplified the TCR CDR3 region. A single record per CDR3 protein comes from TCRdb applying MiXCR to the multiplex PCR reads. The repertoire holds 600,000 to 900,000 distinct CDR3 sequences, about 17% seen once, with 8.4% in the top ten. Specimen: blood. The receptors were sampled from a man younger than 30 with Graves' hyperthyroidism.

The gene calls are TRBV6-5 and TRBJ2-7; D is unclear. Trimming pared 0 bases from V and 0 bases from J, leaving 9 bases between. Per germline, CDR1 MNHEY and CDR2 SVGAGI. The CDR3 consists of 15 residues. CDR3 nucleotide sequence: TGTGCCAGCAGTTACTCGCGGAGTCCCTCCTACGAGCAGTACTTC. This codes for CASSYSRSPSYEQYF.

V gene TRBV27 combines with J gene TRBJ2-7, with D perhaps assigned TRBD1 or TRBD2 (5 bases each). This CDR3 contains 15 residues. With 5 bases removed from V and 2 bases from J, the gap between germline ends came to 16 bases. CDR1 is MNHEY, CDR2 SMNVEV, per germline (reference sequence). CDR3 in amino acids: CASSIYGGSTYEQYF. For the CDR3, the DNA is TGTGCCAGCAGTATATATGGGGGATCCACCTACGAGCAGTACTTC.

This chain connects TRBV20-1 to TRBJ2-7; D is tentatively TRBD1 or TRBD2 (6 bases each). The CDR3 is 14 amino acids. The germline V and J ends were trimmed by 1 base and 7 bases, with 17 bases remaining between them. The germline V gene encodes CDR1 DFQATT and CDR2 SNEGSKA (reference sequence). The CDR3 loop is CSARVGASDFEQYF. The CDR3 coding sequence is TGCAGTGCTAGAGTGGGGGCTAGCGATTTTGAGCAGTACTTC.

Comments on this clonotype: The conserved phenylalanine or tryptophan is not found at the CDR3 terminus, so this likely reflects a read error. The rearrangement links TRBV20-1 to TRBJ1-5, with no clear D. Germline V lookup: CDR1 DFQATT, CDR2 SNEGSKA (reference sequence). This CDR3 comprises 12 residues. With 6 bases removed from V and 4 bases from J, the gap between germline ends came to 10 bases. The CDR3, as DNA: TGCAGTGCCGGATTAGGTAATCAGCCCCAGCATCTT. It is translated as CSAGLGNQPQHL.

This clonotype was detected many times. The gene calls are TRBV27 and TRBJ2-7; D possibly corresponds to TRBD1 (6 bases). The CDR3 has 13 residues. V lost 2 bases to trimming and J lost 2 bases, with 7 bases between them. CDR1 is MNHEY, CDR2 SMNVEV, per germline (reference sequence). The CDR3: CASSLNRAYEQYF. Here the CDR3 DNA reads TGTGCCAGCAGTTTAAACAGGGCCTACGAGCAGTACTTC.

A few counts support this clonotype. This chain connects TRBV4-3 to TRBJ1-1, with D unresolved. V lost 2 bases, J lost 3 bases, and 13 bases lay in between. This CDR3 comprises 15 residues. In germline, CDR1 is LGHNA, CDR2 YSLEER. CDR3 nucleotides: TGCGCCAGCAGCCAACAGAGGTTCAAGTACACTGAAGCTTTCTTT. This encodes CASSQQRFKYTEAFF.

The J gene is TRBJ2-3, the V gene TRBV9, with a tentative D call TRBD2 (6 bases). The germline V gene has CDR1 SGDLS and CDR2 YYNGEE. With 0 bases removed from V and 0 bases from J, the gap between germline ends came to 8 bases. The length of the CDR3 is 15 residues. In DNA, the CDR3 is TGTGCCAGCAGCGTAGTTGGAGGGAGCACAGATACGCAGTATTTT. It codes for CASSVVGGSTDTQYF.

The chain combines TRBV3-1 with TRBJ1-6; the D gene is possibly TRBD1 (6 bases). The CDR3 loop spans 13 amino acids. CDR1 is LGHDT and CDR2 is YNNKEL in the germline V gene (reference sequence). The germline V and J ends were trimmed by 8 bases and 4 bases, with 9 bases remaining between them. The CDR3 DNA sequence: TGTGCCAGCCGGACAGAATATAATTCACCCCTCCACTTT. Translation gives CASRTEYNSPLHF.

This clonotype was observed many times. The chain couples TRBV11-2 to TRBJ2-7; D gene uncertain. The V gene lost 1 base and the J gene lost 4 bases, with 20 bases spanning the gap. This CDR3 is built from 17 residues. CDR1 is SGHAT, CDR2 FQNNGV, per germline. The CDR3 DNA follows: TGTGCCAGCAGCTTAGTGTGGAACCCCACGAACGGGTACGAGCAGTACTTC. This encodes CASSLVWNPTNGYEQYF.

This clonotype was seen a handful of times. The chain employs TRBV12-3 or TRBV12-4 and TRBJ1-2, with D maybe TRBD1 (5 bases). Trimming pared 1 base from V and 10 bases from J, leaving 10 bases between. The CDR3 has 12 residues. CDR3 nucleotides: TGTGCCAGCAGTTTAGGGCCGGGGGACTACACCTTC. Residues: CASSLGPGDYTF.

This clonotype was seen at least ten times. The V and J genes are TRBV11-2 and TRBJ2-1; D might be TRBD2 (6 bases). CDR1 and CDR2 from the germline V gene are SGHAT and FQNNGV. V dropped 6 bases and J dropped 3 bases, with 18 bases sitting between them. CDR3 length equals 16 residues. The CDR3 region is CASSPTKGGNYNEQFF. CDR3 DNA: TGTGCCAGCAGTCCGACCAAGGGCGGGAACTACAATGAGCAGTTCTTC.

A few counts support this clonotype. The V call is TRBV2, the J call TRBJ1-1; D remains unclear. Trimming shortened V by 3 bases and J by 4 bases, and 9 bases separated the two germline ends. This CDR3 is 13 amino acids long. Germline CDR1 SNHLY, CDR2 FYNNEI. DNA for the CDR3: TGTGCCAGCAGTGAGGGTGTACTCACTGAAGCTTTCTTT. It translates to CASSEGVLTEAFF.

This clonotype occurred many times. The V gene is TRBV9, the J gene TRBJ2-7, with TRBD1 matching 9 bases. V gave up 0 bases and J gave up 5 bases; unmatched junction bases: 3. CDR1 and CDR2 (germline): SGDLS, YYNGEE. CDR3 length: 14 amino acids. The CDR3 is CASSVATGGNEQYF. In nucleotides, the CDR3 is TGTGCCAGCAGCGTAGCCACAGGGGGCAACGAGCAGTACTTC.

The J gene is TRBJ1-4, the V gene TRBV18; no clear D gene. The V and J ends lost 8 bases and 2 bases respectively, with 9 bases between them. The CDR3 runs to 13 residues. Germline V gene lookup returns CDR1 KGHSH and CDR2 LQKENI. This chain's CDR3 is CASRRRTNEKLFF. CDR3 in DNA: TGTGCCAGCCGCCGTCGTACTAATGAAAAACTGTTTTTT.

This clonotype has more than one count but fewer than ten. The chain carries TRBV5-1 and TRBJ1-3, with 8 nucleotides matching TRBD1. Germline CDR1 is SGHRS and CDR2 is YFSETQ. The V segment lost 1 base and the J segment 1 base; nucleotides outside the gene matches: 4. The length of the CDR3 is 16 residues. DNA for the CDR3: TGCGCCAGCAGCTTGATGACAGGGGCATCTGGAAACACCATATATTTT. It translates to CASSLMTGASGNTIYF. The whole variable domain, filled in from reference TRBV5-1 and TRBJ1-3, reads KAGVTQTPRYLIKTRGQQVTLSCSPISGHRSVSWYQQTPGQGLQFLFEYFSETQRNKGNFPGRFSGRQFSNSRSEMNVSTLELGDSALYLCASSLMTGASGNTIYFGEGSWLTVV.

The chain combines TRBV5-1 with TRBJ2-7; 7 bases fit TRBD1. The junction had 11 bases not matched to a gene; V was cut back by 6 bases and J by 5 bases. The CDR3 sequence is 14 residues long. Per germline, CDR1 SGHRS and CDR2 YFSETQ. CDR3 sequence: CASTRGWTEDEQYF. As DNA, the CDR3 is TGCGCCAGCACCAGGGGGTGGACTGAGGACGAGCAGTACTTC.

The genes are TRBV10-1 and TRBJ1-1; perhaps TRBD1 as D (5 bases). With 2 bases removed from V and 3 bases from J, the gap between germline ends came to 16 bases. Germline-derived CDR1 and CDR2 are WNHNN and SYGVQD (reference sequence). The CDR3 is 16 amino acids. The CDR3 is CASSEERGSRDTEAFF. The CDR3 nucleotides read TGCGCCAGCAGTGAGGAGAGGGGAAGTAGGGACACTGAAGCTTTCTTT.

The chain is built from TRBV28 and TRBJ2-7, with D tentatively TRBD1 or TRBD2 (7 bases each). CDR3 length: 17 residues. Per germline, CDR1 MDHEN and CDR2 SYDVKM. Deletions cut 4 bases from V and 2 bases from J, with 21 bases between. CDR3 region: CASSSPGGGGQTYEQYF. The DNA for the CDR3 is TGTGCCAGCAGTTCCCCAGGGGGGGGAGGCCAAACCTACGAGCAGTACTTC.

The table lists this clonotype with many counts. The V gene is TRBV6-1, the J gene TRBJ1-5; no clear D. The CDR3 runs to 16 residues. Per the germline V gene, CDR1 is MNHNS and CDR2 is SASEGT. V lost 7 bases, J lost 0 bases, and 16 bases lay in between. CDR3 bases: TGTGCCAGCACCGCTGGGAGCGTTTATAGCAATCAGCCCCAGCATTTT. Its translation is CASTAGSVYSNQPQHF.

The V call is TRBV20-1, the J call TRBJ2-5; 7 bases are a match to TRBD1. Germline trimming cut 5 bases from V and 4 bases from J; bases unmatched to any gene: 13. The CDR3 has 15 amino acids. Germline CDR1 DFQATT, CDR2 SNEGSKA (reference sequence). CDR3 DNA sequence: TGCAGTGCTGCCCCCTCAACAGGGGCCCCAGAGACCCAGTACTTC. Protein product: CSAAPSTGAPETQYF.

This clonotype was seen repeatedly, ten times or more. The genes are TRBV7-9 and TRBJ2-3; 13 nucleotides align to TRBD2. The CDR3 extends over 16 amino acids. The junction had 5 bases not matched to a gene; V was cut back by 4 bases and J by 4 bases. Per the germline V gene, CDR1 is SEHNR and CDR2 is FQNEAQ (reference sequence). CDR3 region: CASSWGLAGSADTQYF. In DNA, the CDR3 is TGTGCCAGCAGCTGGGGACTAGCGGGGTCTGCAGATACGCAGTATTTT.

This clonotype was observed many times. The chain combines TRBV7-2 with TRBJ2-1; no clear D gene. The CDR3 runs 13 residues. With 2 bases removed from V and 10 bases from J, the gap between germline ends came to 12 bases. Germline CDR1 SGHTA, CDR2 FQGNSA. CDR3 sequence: CASSLRLVGEQFF. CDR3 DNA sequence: TGTGCCAGCAGCTTAAGGCTAGTTGGGGAGCAGTTCTTC.

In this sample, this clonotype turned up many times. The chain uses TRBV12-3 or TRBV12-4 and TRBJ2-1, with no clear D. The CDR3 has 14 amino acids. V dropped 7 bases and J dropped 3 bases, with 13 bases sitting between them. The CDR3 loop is CASTPAASYNEQFF. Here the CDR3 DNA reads TGTGCCAGCACCCCGGCGGCCAGCTACAATGAGCAGTTCTTC.

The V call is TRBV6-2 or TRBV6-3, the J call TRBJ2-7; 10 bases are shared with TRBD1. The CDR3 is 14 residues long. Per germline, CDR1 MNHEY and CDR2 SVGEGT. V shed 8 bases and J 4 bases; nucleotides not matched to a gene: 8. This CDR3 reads CASSATGGWYEQYF. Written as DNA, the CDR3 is TGTGCCAGCTCCGCGACAGGGGGCTGGTACGAGCAGTACTTC.

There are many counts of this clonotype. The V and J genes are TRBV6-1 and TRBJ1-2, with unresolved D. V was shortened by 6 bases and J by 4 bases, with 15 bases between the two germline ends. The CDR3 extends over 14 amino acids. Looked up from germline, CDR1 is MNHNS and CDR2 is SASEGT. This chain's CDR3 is CASSPPGRVYGYTF. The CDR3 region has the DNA TGTGCCAGCAGCCCTCCGGGCCGGGTCTATGGCTACACCTTC.